Listed below are T cell receptor beta chains from one sample, sequenced in a study of cytomegalovirus exposure and HLA in healthy donors. Clones were sequenced by immunoSEQ multiplex PCR, and TCRdb holds only the in-frame ones, with some missing. The table lists about 180,000 clones, over 70% of them singletons, with around 5.7% in the top ten. The specimen sequenced was PBMCs. The receptors were sampled from a man aged 35 to 55 in good health and CMV-seronegative. Each CDR3 is given with its conserved first and last residue. Fields, in order: D gene, clone size, CDR3 length, V gene, J gene, CDR3 protein, CDR3 DNA. A D gene is named only where the DNA matches it firmly. Clone size is stated in some rows and not others, as once, few, many or a class when expanded.

D gene: NA; clone size: NA; CDR3 length: 13; V gene: TRBV7-2; J gene: TRBJ2-1; CDR3 protein: CASSQEVRAEQFF; CDR3 DNA: TGTGCCAGCAGCCAAGAGGTGCGAGCTGAGCAGTTCTTC
D gene: TRBD1; clone size: NA; CDR3 length: 15; V gene: TRBV7-2; J gene: TRBJ2-7; CDR3 protein: CASSLSGTGPYEQYF; CDR3 DNA: TGTGCCAGCAGCTTATCCGGGACAGGGCCCTACGAGCAGTACTTC
D gene: TRBD2; clone size: NA; CDR3 length: 16; V gene: TRBV19; J gene: TRBJ2-5; CDR3 protein: CASSPHSGGDQETQYF; CDR3 DNA: TGTGCCAGTAGTCCCCATAGCGGGGGGGACCAAGAGACCCAGTACTTC
D gene: NA; clone size: NA; CDR3 length: 15; V gene: TRBV7-6; J gene: TRBJ2-7; CDR3 protein: CASSLAYGETYEQYF; CDR3 DNA: TGTGCCAGCAGCTTAGCGTATGGAGAGACCTACGAGCAGTACTTC
D gene: NA; clone size: NA; CDR3 length: 14; V gene: TRBV29-1; J gene: TRBJ1-1; CDR3 protein: CSVGWDFRNTEAFF; CDR3 DNA: TGCAGCGTTGGATGGGACTTTCGGAACACTGAAGCTTTCTTT
D gene: TRBD2; clone size: few; CDR3 length: 15; V gene: TRBV2; J gene: TRBJ2-1; CDR3 protein: CASSAGLAGTNEQFF; CDR3 DNA: TGTGCCAGCAGTGCCGGACTAGCGGGAACCAATGAGCAGTTCTTC
D gene: NA; clone size: NA; CDR3 length: 13; V gene: TRBV30; J gene: TRBJ1-3; CDR3 protein: CACHVGSGNTIYF; CDR3 DNA: TGTGCCTGCCATGTCGGCTCTGGAAACACCATATATTTT
D gene: NA; clone size: NA; CDR3 length: 17; V gene: TRBV11-2; J gene: TRBJ2-7; CDR3 protein: CASSEVRGGRDSYEQYF; CDR3 DNA: TGTGCCAGCAGTGAAGTAAGGGGGGGGCGAGACTCCTACGAGCAGTACTTC
D gene: NA; clone size: NA; CDR3 length: 16; V gene: TRBV18; J gene: TRBJ1-5; CDR3 protein: CASSLSKGGDNQPQHF; CDR3 DNA: TGTGCCAGCTCCCTTTCAAAAGGCGGAGACAATCAGCCCCAGCATTTT
D gene: NA; clone size: NA; CDR3 length: 18; V gene: TRBV5-1; J gene: TRBJ2-6; CDR3 protein: CASSLFNMSLFGANVLTF; CDR3 DNA: TGCGCCAGCAGCTTATTTAATATGTCCCTATTCGGGGCCAACGTCCTGACTTTC
D gene: NA; clone size: NA; CDR3 length: 14; V gene: TRBV2; J gene: TRBJ2-1; CDR3 protein: CASSEQGKFNEQFF; CDR3 DNA: TGTGCCAGCAGTGAACAGGGGAAGTTCAATGAGCAGTTCTTC
D gene: TRBD2; clone size: NA; CDR3 length: 14; V gene: TRBV7-3; J gene: TRBJ2-7; CDR3 protein: CASRTSASSYEQYF; CDR3 DNA: TGTGCCAGCAGGACTAGCGCGAGCTCCTACGAGCAGTACTTC
D gene: NA; clone size: NA; CDR3 length: 16; V gene: TRBV15; J gene: TRBJ1-5; CDR3 protein: CATSRDSPGGNQPQHF; CDR3 DNA: TGTGCCACCAGCAGAGATTCGCCAGGCGGCAATCAGCCCCAGCATTTT
D gene: NA; clone size: once; CDR3 length: 14; V gene: TRBV7-3; J gene: TRBJ2-7; CDR3 protein: CASSLMSNSYEQYF; CDR3 DNA: TGTGCCAGCAGCTTAATGAGCAACTCCTACGAGCAGTACTTC
D gene: NA; clone size: few; CDR3 length: 13; V gene: TRBV6-5; J gene: TRBJ2-1; CDR3 protein: CASSYMGRNEQFF; CDR3 DNA: TGTGCCAGCAGTTACATGGGGCGCAATGAGCAGTTCTTC
D gene: TRBD1; clone size: NA; CDR3 length: 16; V gene: TRBV5-1; J gene: TRBJ2-7; CDR3 protein: CASSRDRGLWTYEQYF; CDR3 DNA: TGCGCCAGCAGCCGGGACAGGGGACTATGGACCTACGAGCAGTACTTC
D gene: NA; clone size: NA; CDR3 length: 13; V gene: TRBV29-1; J gene: TRBJ1-2; CDR3 protein: CSVDLRGGYGYTF; CDR3 DNA: TGCAGCGTGGATCTCAGGGGTGGCTATGGCTACACCTTC
D gene: TRBD2; clone size: few; CDR3 length: 15; V gene: TRBV7-7; J gene: TRBJ2-1; CDR3 protein: CASSFFLAGYNEQFF; CDR3 DNA: TGTGCCAGCAGCTTCTTTCTAGCGGGCTACAATGAGCAGTTCTTC
D gene: TRBD1; clone size: NA; CDR3 length: 15; V gene: TRBV12-5; J gene: TRBJ2-2; CDR3 protein: CASGQGTGTPGELFF; CDR3 DNA: TGTGCTAGTGGCCAGGGGACAGGGACCCCCGGGGAGCTGTTTTTT
D gene: TRBD1; clone size: NA; CDR3 length: 14; V gene: TRBV5-1; J gene: TRBJ1-4; CDR3 protein: CASSVDRATEKLFF; CDR3 DNA: TGCGCCAGCAGCGTCGACAGGGCAACTGAAAAACTGTTTTTT
D gene: NA; clone size: NA; CDR3 length: 16; V gene: TRBV9; J gene: TRBJ2-3; CDR3 protein: CASSRGLHADTDTQYF; CDR3 DNA: TGTGCCAGCAGCCGGGGACTTCACGCCGACACAGATACGCAGTATTTT
D gene: NA; clone size: NA; CDR3 length: 15; V gene: TRBV7-9; J gene: TRBJ2-3; CDR3 protein: CASSPRGEASDTQYF; CDR3 DNA: TGTGCCAGCAGCCCACGAGGGGAGGCGTCAGATACGCAGTATTTT
D gene: NA; clone size: NA; CDR3 length: 11; V gene: TRBV30; J gene: TRBJ1-1; CDR3 protein: CAWASGQEAFF; CDR3 DNA: TGTGCCTGGGCGTCAGGGCAGGAAGCTTTCTTT
D gene: TRBD1; clone size: NA; CDR3 length: 14; V gene: TRBV7-2; J gene: TRBJ2-5; CDR3 protein: CASSLAQGAGTQYF; CDR3 DNA: TGTGCCAGCAGCTTAGCGCAGGGGGCTGGGACCCAGTACTTC
D gene: NA; clone size: NA; CDR3 length: 13; V gene: TRBV7-7; J gene: TRBJ2-1; CDR3 protein: CASSLVPGIEQFF; CDR3 DNA: TGTGCCAGCAGCTTAGTCCCAGGGATCGAGCAGTTCTTC
D gene: NA; clone size: NA; CDR3 length: 18; V gene: TRBV19; J gene: TRBJ1-5; CDR3 protein: CASSSDPGPLGGYQPQHF; CDR3 DNA: TGTGCCAGTAGCAGCGATCCGGGGCCCCTTGGGGGGTATCAGCCCCAGCATTTT
D gene: NA; clone size: NA; CDR3 length: 12; V gene: TRBV7-3; J gene: TRBJ1-5; CDR3 protein: CASSPVRQPQHF; CDR3 DNA: TGTGCCAGCAGCCCGGTACGGCAGCCCCAGCATTTT
D gene: NA; clone size: NA; CDR3 length: 10; V gene: TRBV2; J gene: TRBJ2-1; CDR3 protein: CASSSNEQFF; CDR3 DNA: TGTGCCAGCAGCTCCAATGAGCAGTTCTTC
D gene: NA; clone size: NA; CDR3 length: 14; V gene: TRBV9; J gene: TRBJ1-5; CDR3 protein: CASSRAQEGQPQHF; CDR3 DNA: TGTGCCAGCAGCAGGGCACAGGAAGGTCAGCCCCAGCATTTT
D gene: NA; clone size: few; CDR3 length: 14; V gene: TRBV6-1; J gene: TRBJ1-2; CDR3 protein: CASSGLGGDYGYTF; CDR3 DNA: TGTGCCAGCAGTGGCCTGGGAGGGGACTATGGCTACACCTTC
D gene: NA; clone size: NA; CDR3 length: 14; V gene: TRBV11-2; J gene: TRBJ2-7; CDR3 protein: CASNGVGHNYEQYF; CDR3 DNA: TGTGCCAGCAACGGAGTAGGCCACAATTACGAGCAGTACTTC
D gene: TRBD1; clone size: NA; CDR3 length: 15; V gene: TRBV25-1; J gene: TRBJ1-1; CDR3 protein: CASSSSGGFSTEAFF; CDR3 DNA: TGTGCCAGCAGTAGTTCAGGGGGCTTTTCAACTGAAGCTTTCTTT
D gene: NA; clone size: NA; CDR3 length: 11; V gene: TRBV30; J gene: TRBJ1-2; CDR3 protein: CAWSPRSSYTF; CDR3 DNA: TGTGCCTGGAGTCCTAGGTCAAGCTACACCTTC
D gene: NA; clone size: NA; CDR3 length: 13; V gene: TRBV6-1; J gene: TRBJ2-5; CDR3 protein: CASSQTGRETQYF; CDR3 DNA: TGTGCCAGCAGCCAGACAGGGAGGGAGACCCAGTACTTC
D gene: TRBD2; clone size: NA; CDR3 length: 13; V gene: TRBV18; J gene: TRBJ2-1; CDR3 protein: CASSPTSGNEQFF; CDR3 DNA: TGTGCCAGCTCACCGACTAGCGGCAATGAGCAGTTCTTC
D gene: NA; clone size: NA; CDR3 length: 12; V gene: TRBV30; J gene: TRBJ1-1; CDR3 protein: CAWSAGGTEAFF; CDR3 DNA: TGTGCCTGGAGTGCCGGAGGGACTGAAGCTTTCTTT
D gene: TRBD1; clone size: NA; CDR3 length: 15; V gene: TRBV4-3; J gene: TRBJ1-1; CDR3 protein: CASSQGDRRNTEAFF; CDR3 DNA: TGCGCCAGCAGCCAAGGGGACAGGAGGAACACTGAAGCTTTCTTT
D gene: NA; clone size: few; CDR3 length: 12; V gene: TRBV7-2; J gene: TRBJ1-2; CDR3 protein: CASSDTRYGYTF; CDR3 DNA: TGTGCCAGCAGTGACACACGCTATGGCTACACCTTC
D gene: TRBD1; clone size: NA; CDR3 length: 14; V gene: TRBV5-1; J gene: TRBJ2-7; CDR3 protein: CASSSGTGSYEQYF; CDR3 DNA: TGCGCCAGCAGCTCCGGGACAGGGTCCTACGAGCAGTACTTC
D gene: TRBD2; clone size: NA; CDR3 length: 23; V gene: TRBV9; J gene: TRBJ2-3; CDR3 protein: CASIYSPGQAPPNRGLALDTQYF; CDR3 DNA: TGTGCCAGCATCTACTCCCCGGGACAGGCACCTCCCAATAGGGGACTAGCGTTAGATACGCAGTATTTT
D gene: TRBD2; clone size: few; CDR3 length: 15; V gene: TRBV7-3; J gene: TRBJ2-3; CDR3 protein: CASSLSAGGDKTQYF; CDR3 DNA: TGTGCCAGCAGCCTTTCAGCGGGAGGAGATAAAACGCAGTATTTT
D gene: NA; clone size: few; CDR3 length: 14; V gene: TRBV4-1; J gene: TRBJ1-2; CDR3 protein: CASSLLGQPHGYTF; CDR3 DNA: TGCGCCAGCAGTCTCCTCGGACAGCCCCATGGCTACACCTTC
D gene: NA; clone size: NA; CDR3 length: 13; V gene: TRBV29-1; J gene: TRBJ2-7; CDR3 protein: CSVDTQGTYEQYF; CDR3 DNA: TGCAGCGTTGACACCCAGGGAACCTACGAGCAGTACTTC
D gene: NA; clone size: NA; CDR3 length: 18; V gene: TRBV7-9; J gene: TRBJ2-2; CDR3 protein: CASSYRTRLSPPTGELFF; CDR3 DNA: TGTGCCAGCAGCTACCGGACACGTCTATCCCCCCCCACCGGGGAGCTGTTTTTT
D gene: NA; clone size: NA; CDR3 length: 14; V gene: TRBV7-9; J gene: TRBJ2-3; CDR3 protein: CASSDWESTDTQYF; CDR3 DNA: TGTGCCAGCAGCGACTGGGAGAGCACAGATACGCAGTATTTT
D gene: NA; clone size: NA; CDR3 length: 15; V gene: TRBV5-6; J gene: TRBJ2-1; CDR3 protein: CASIKHSGSYNEQFF; CDR3 DNA: TGTGCCAGCATCAAACATAGCGGATCCTACAATGAGCAGTTCTTC
D gene: NA; clone size: few; CDR3 length: 14; V gene: TRBV6-1; J gene: TRBJ1-2; CDR3 protein: CASSTTAPNYGYTF; CDR3 DNA: TGTGCCAGCAGTACGACAGCCCCGAACTATGGCTACACCTTC